These T cell receptor beta chains were read from a single sample in a study of blood T cell repertoires in COVID-19. Clones were sequenced by immunoSEQ multiplex PCR, and TCRdb holds only the in-frame ones, with some missing. The data hold 140,000 to 150,000 clones, with more than 75% observed a single time. Material for sequencing was peripheral blood. These receptors originate from a man in his fifties or sixties with acute or convalescent COVID-19. Both conserved end residues are part of each CDR3. A D gene is named only where the DNA matches it firmly. Size is omitted from some rows. Given values are once, few, many or a class for expanded clones.

J gene	clone size	D gene	V gene	CDR3 DNA	CDR3 protein
TRBJ2-3	NA	TRBD2	TRBV10-3	TGTGCCATCATGGCTAGCGGGACCCCACGGGTAGATACGCAGTATTTT	CAIMASGTPRVDTQYF
TRBJ1-5	few	NA	TRBV24-1	TGTGCCACCAGTGGCGGGGGCTACAATCAGCCCCAGCATTTT	CATSGGGYNQPQHF
TRBJ2-7	NA	NA	TRBV7-2	TGTGCCAGCAGCTTAGATGGGGCTTTGTACGAGCAGTACTTC	CASSLDGALYEQYF
TRBJ2-1	once	TRBD2	TRBV7-3	TGTGCCAGCAGCTCGCTCTCGGGAGCGGGAGGCCCAGACCGGTTCTTC	CASSSLSGAGGPDRFF
TRBJ2-3	NA	TRBD1	TRBV7-6	TGTGCCAGCAGCTTATGGGGACAGAGTACAGATACGCAGTATTTT	CASSLWGQSTDTQYF
TRBJ1-4	NA	NA	TRBV18	TGTGCCAGCTCTCCCGCGAGGTCAACTAATGAAAAACTGTTTTTT	CASSPARSTNEKLFF
TRBJ2-5	NA	TRBD1	TRBV10-3	TGTGCCATCAGTGAGATGGCAGGGGGAGAGACCCAGTACTTC	CAISEMAGGETQYF
TRBJ2-1	NA	NA	TRBV19	TGTGCCAGAGAAGTAGCGGAAAACAATGAGCAGTTCTTC	CAREVAENNEQFF
TRBJ1-5	NA	NA	TRBV19	TGTGCCAGTAATGGAGGTGGTAGCAATCAGCCCCAGCATTTT	CASNGGGSNQPQHF
TRBJ2-7	NA	TRBD1	TRBV6-5	TGTGCCAGCAGTTACCTCGGACAGGGGGCCTACGAGCAGTACTTC	CASSYLGQGAYEQYF
TRBJ2-2	NA	TRBD2	TRBV5-1	TGCGCCAGCAGCAAGGGACTAGCGGGAGGGCCGGTTACCGGGGAGCTGTTTTTT	CASSKGLAGGPVTGELFF
TRBJ1-2	NA	TRBD1	TRBV28	TGTGCCAGCAGTCTTTGGACAGGGATTACTAACTATGGCTACACCTTC	CASSLWTGITNYGYTF
TRBJ2-7	NA	NA	TRBV2	TGTGCCAGCAGTCCAAGGACAGGAGGGTACGAGCAGTACTTC	CASSPRTGGYEQYF
TRBJ2-7	NA	TRBD1	TRBV15	TGTGCCACCAGCAGAGATCGAAGGGGGCGCCTCTCTGGCGAGCAGTACTTC	CATSRDRRGRLSGEQYF
TRBJ2-7	few	TRBD1	TRBV11-2	TGTGCCAGCAGCTTAGATCACAGGGGTCAGTACTTC	CASSLDHRGQYF
TRBJ2-3	once	NA	TRBV5-4	TGTGCCAGCAGCTTGGATCAGGGTCGAGCGTTAACAGATACGCAGTATTTT	CASSLDQGRALTDTQYF
TRBJ1-1	NA	TRBD1	TRBV2	TGTGCCAGCAGGCCGGGACAGGAAATGAACACTGAAGCTTTCTTT	CASRPGQEMNTEAFF
TRBJ1-6	NA	NA	TRBV6-6	TGTGCCAGCTCCCAGGCCGATTATAATTCACCCCTCCACTTT	CASSQADYNSPLHF
TRBJ2-7	NA	NA	TRBV6-2/TRBV6-3	TGTGCCAGCAGTTTCCCAGGGGAGAGCTACGAGCAGTACTTC	CASSFPGESYEQYF
TRBJ2-3	NA	NA	TRBV7-9	TGTGCCAGCAGCTTGTCGGATACGCAGTATTTT	CASSLSDTQYF
TRBJ1-2	NA	TRBD1	TRBV12-5	TGTGCTAGTGGCCGGGGACAGGGCGAAGGCTACACCTTC	CASGRGQGEGYTF
TRBJ2-7	NA	NA	TRBV24-1	TGTGCCACCTCGGGAGAGCCCACCTACGAGCAGTACTTC	CATSGEPTYEQYF
TRBJ2-7	NA	TRBD2	TRBV11-2	TGTGCCAGCAGCGGGGGACTAGCGGGGACCGAGCAGTACTTC	CASSGGLAGTEQYF
TRBJ2-2	NA	NA	TRBV12-3/TRBV12-4	TGTGCCAGCAGTAGCCTGGTCGGCGGGGAGCTGTTTTTT	CASSSLVGGELFF
TRBJ2-7	NA	TRBD2	TRBV4-1	TGCGCCAGCAGCCAAGATCAGGCGGGAGGCTACGAGCAGTACTTC	CASSQDQAGGYEQYF
TRBJ1-5	NA	TRBD1	TRBV7-3	TGTGCCAGCAGCTCCACAGGGGGCGCAGGGCAGCCCCAGCATTTT	CASSSTGGAGQPQHF
TRBJ2-7	NA	TRBD1	TRBV24-1	TGTGCCACCAGTCAGGGGGCGGGCTACGAGCAGTACTTC	CATSQGAGYEQYF